The 19 T cell receptor beta chains listed next were all sequenced from one sample in a study of graft-versus-host responses after intestinal transplantation. TCRdb keeps only in-frame clones here, not all; method: immunoSEQ multiplex PCR. The repertoire holds approximately 110,000 clones, with approximately 93% as singletons. Their target antigens are unknown. Sequences were derived from unstimulated CD8+ T cells sorted from spleen or lymph node cells, sampled before transplant. The receptors shown here come from a human donor who was the organ donor for an intestinal transplant.

V usage is TRBV6-1 and J usage is TRBJ2-5; D is ambiguous. TRBJ2-7 matches the DNA end more closely, so the J call is doubtful. CDR1 and CDR2 (germline): MNHNS, SASEGT. CDR3 length: 15 amino acids. In nucleotides, the CDR3 is TGTGCCAGCAGAGAGTGGCAGGTGTCTGGGCACGAGCAGTACTTC. Translation: CASREWQVSGHEQYF.

The genes are TRBV19 and TRBJ1-5; TRBD1 matches at 8 bases. Germline loops: CDR1 LNHDA, CDR2 SQIVND (reference sequence). The CDR3 consists of 15 residues. V gave up 3 bases and J gave up 5 bases; unmatched junction bases: 6. The chain's CDR3 is CASSIKDREDQPQHF. CDR3 nucleotide sequence: TGTGCCAGTAGTATTAAGGACAGGGAAGATCAGCCCCAGCATTTT.

The chain joins TRBV7-8 to TRBJ2-7; no definite D call. Germline V gene sequence: CDR1 SGHVS, CDR2 FQNEAQ. V was pared by 0 bases and J by 3 bases, with 6 bases between. This CDR3 has 13 residues. The CDR3 spells CASSLAFDYEQYF. The CDR3 coding sequence is TGTGCCAGCAGCTTAGCCTTCGACTACGAGCAGTACTTC. The full variable domain, completed using reference TRBV7-8 and TRBJ2-7, is GAGVSQSPRYKVAKRGQDVALRCDPISGHVSLFWYQQALGQGPEFLTYFQNEAQLDKSGLPSDRFFAERPEGSVSTLKIQRTQQEDSAVYLCASSLAFDYEQYFGPGTRLTVT.

This chain joins TRBV4-1 and TRBJ2-1; D remains unclear. Trimming pared 0 bases from V and 7 bases from J, leaving 19 bases between. The CDR3 spans 17 residues. Germline CDR1 MGHRA, CDR2 YSYEKL. CDR3 nucleotides: TGCGCCAGCAGCCAAGATAAATTAGGTCCAGCTAAAAATGAGCAGTTCTTC. Protein product: CASSQDKLGPAKNEQFF.

The chain uses TRBV7-2 and TRBJ2-3, with TRBD2 matching 12 bases. Germline CDR1 SGHTA, CDR2 FQGNSA. CDR3 length: 17 residues. J lost 2 bases, V lost 3 bases, and 6 bases had no gene match. The CDR3 sequence is CASSLVLAGGPTDTQYF. The CDR3 DNA reads as TGTGCCAGCAGCTTGGTACTAGCGGGAGGACCCACAGATACGCAGTATTTT.

V usage is TRBV7-6 and J usage is TRBJ1-1; no clear D. V shed 2 bases and J shed 3 bases, with 7 bases lying between them. The CDR3 totals 13 residues. CDR1 is SGHVS and CDR2 is FNYEAQ in the germline V gene. This chain's CDR3 is CASSLQAHTEAFF. CDR3 DNA: TGTGCCAGCAGCTTACAGGCGCACACTGAAGCTTTCTTT. The full variable domain, in which reference TRBV7-6 and TRBJ1-1 provide the parts outside the CDR3, is GAGVSQSPRYKVTKRGQDVALRCDPISGHVSLYWYRQALGQGPEFLTYFNYEAQQDKSGLPNDRFSAERPEGSISTLTIQRTEQRDSAMYRCASSLQAHTEAFFGQGTRLTVV.

This clone was picked up one time. The chain links TRBV11-2 to TRBJ2-1, with D perhaps given as TRBD1 or TRBD2 (6 bases each). The germline gives CDR1 SGHAT, CDR2 FQNNGV. The CDR3 has 15 amino acids. Trimming stripped 7 bases from V and 4 bases from J, with 17 bases between. The DNA of the CDR3 is TGTGCCAGCAAAGTGTTCGGGGGCCTATACAATGAGCAGTTCTTC. Encoded protein: CASKVFGGLYNEQFF.

This chain links TRBV7-3 with TRBJ2-3; D remains ambiguous. With 0 bases removed from V and 4 bases from J, the gap between germline ends came to 5 bases. CDR1 is SGHTA, CDR2 FQGTGA, per germline. The CDR3 loop spans 13 amino acids. CDR3 protein: CASSLTGSDTQYF. The CDR3 coding sequence is TGTGCCAGCAGCTTAACCGGGTCAGATACGCAGTATTTT.

The CDR3 coding sequence is TGCAGCGTATCCCCGACAGGGAACTATGGCTACACCTTC. Its protein product is CSVSPTGNYGYTF. The chain links TRBV29-1 to TRBJ1-2, with 7 positions matching TRBD1. The junction had 6 bases not matched to a gene; V was cut back by 6 bases and J by 2 bases. From germline, CDR1 is SQVTM and CDR2 ANQGSEA. The CDR3 is 13 amino acids. The full variable domain, in which reference TRBV29-1 and TRBJ1-2 provide the parts outside the CDR3, is SAVISQKPSRDICQRGTSLTIQCQVDSQVTMMFWYRQQPGQSLTLIATANQGSEATYESGFVIDKFPISRPNLTFSTLTVSNMSPEDSSIYLCSVSPTGNYGYTFGSGTRLTVV.

The chain recombines TRBV5-1 with TRBJ2-7, with 9 bases that match TRBD2. The ends lost 0 bases at V and 1 base at J; junction bases unmatched: 5. CDR1 is SGHRS and CDR2 is YFSETQ in the germline V gene. The CDR3 loop spans 16 amino acids. For the CDR3, the DNA is TGCGCCAGCAGCTTGGGGCTAGCGGGACGGTCCTACGAGCAGTACTTC. This encodes CASSLGLAGRSYEQYF.

V is TRBV19 and J is TRBJ2-5, with TRBD1 matching 9 bases. CDR1 and CDR2 from the germline V gene are LNHDA and SQIVND (reference sequence). After removal of 3 bases from V and 5 bases from J, the junction contained 7 bases not matched to a gene. The length of the CDR3 is 15 residues. The CDR3 region has the DNA TGTGCCAGTAGTATGTACAGGGGGCGATTGGAGACCCAGTACTTC. It translates to CASSMYRGRLETQYF.

The V gene is TRBV27, the J gene TRBJ2-3; D remains ambiguous. V lost 10 bases to trimming and J lost 4 bases, with 9 bases between them. This CDR3 has 11 amino acids. Germline assignment: CDR1 MNHEY and CDR2 SMNVEV (reference sequence). In nucleotides, the CDR3 is TGTGCCACCCAACGAGCAGATACGCAGTATTTT. Protein: CATQRADTQYF.

The rearrangement links TRBV6-5 to TRBJ2-3, with D perhaps TRBD1 or TRBD2 (5 bases each). The length of the CDR3 is 13 residues. V lost 7 bases to trimming and J lost 4 bases, with 12 bases between them. Germline loops: CDR1 MNHEY, CDR2 SVGAGI. The CDR3 sequence: CASMERGPDTQYF. As DNA, the CDR3 is TGTGCCAGCATGGAGAGGGGACCAGATACGCAGTATTTT.

The gene calls are TRBV30 and TRBJ1-2; 8 positions match TRBD1. There are 14 residues in the CDR3. V lost 0 bases, J lost 2 bases, and 2 bases stayed unmatched. Germline assignment: CDR1 GTSNPN and CDR2 SVGIG (reference sequence). The CDR3 bases are TGTGCCTGGAGTGTAGGACAGGGAAACTATGGCTACACCTTC. Amino acid sequence: CAWSVGQGNYGYTF. Full variable domain (remainder filled in from reference TRBV30 and TRBJ1-2): SQTIHQWPATLVQPVGSPLSLECTVEGTSNPNLYWYRQAAGRGLQLLFYSVGIGQISSEVPQNLSASRPQDRQFILSSKKLLLSDSGFYLCAWSVGQGNYGYTFGSGTRLTVV.

The chain recombines TRBV9 with TRBJ2-1, with 8 positions matching TRBD2. The V gene end was trimmed by 1 base and the J gene end by 0 bases; junction bases not matched to a gene: 6. The CDR3 runs to 17 residues. Germline assignment: CDR1 SGDLS and CDR2 YYNGEE. CDR3 region: CASSVTGREGSYNEQFF. The CDR3 DNA sequence: TGTGCCAGCAGCGTAACGGGTCGGGAGGGCTCCTACAATGAGCAGTTCTTC.

The J gene is TRBJ2-3, the V gene TRBV29-1; the match to TRBD2 covers 8 bases. Germline V gives CDR1 SQVTM, CDR2 ANQGSEA. This CDR3 is built from 15 residues. J gave up 4 bases and V 1 base, and 7 bases lay outside the gene matches. The CDR3 sequence: CSVEAGGARADTQYF. The CDR3 nucleotides are TGCAGCGTTGAAGCGGGGGGGGCGAGGGCAGATACGCAGTATTTT.

The chain has TRBV28 and TRBJ2-5; tentative D call: TRBD1 (7 bases). The V end lost 1 base, the J end lost 5 bases, and 14 bases lay between the germline ends. CDR1 and CDR2 (germline): MDHEN, SYDVKM. CDR3 size: 15 residues. DNA for the CDR3: TGTGCCAGCAGTTTATCAGGAGGGGGCGGTGAGACCCAGTACTTC. Amino acids: CASSLSGGGGETQYF. The whole variable domain, remainder taken from reference TRBV28 and TRBJ2-5, is DVKVTQSSRYLVKRTGEKVFLECVQDMDHENMFWYRQDPGLGLRLIYFSYDVKMKEKGDIPEGYSVSREKKERFSLILESASTNQTSMYLCASSLSGGGGETQYFGPGTRLLVL.

In this sample, this clone turned up a few times. V gene TRBV4-1 combines with J gene TRBJ1-3; tentatively, D is TRBD1 (6 bases). This CDR3 region has 15 residues. Germline V lookup: CDR1 MGHRA, CDR2 YSYEKL. V dropped 4 bases and J dropped 8 bases, with 18 bases sitting between them. The CDR3: CASSPEGTIEDTIYF. In nucleotides, the CDR3 is TGCGCCAGCAGCCCAGAAGGGACAATCGAGGACACCATATATTTT.

V usage is TRBV6-5 and J usage is TRBJ2-1; D is possibly TRBD2 (5 bases). The CDR3 is 15 residues long. The germline V and J ends were trimmed by 2 bases and 0 bases, with 8 bases remaining between them. Germline CDR1 is MNHEY and CDR2 is SVGAGI. DNA of the CDR3: TGTGCCAGCAGTTACGAGCGGAACTCCTACAATGAGCAGTTCTTC. Amino acid sequence: CASSYERNSYNEQFF.